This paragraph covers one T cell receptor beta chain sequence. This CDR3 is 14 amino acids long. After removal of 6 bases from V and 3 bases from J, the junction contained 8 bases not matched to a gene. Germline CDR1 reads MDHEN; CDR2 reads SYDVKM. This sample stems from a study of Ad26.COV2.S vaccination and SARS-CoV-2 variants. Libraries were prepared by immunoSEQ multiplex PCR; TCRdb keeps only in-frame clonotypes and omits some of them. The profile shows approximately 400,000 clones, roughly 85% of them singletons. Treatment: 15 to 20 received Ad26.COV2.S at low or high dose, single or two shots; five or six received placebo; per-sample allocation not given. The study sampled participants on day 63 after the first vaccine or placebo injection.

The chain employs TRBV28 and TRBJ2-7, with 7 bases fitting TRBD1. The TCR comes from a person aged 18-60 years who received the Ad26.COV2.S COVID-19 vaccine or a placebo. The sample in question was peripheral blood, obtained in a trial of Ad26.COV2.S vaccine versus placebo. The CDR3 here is CASSSGTDLYEQYF. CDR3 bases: TGTGCCAGCAGCTCCGGGACAGATCTCTACGAGCAGTACTTC. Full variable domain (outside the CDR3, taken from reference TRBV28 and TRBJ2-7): DVKVTQSSRYLVKRTGEKVFLECVQDMDHENMFWYRQDPGLGLRLIYFSYDVKMKEKGDIPEGYSVSREKKERFSLILESASTNQTSMYLCASSSGTDLYEQYFGPGTRLTVT.